This T cell receptor beta chain was captured in a study of siplizumab effects on memory and regulatory T cells. Whole-study findings and limits: Naive-or-memory phenotypes were unassignable for roughly 75-95% of proliferating CD4+ or CD8+ clones. Suppressive function of proliferating Tregs from siplizumab cultures was not confirmed.

About this clone itself: Its antigen remains unidentified.

V shed 7 bases, J shed 0 bases, and the junction held 8 bases outside the gene matches. The CDR3 spans 15 residues. Germline-derived CDR1 and CDR2 are MNHNY and SVGAGI (reference sequence). Assaying covered about 99,000 TCR templates per sample. Using immunoSEQ multiplex PCR, the repertoire was profiled, and TCRdb retains in-frame clones only, with some absent. The table has around 86,000 clones, nearly 95% seen once. The clonotype originates from a human donor in good health. The sample comprised non-Treg CD4+ T cells sorted from blood. The chain couples TRBV6-6 to TRBJ2-7; 8 positions match TRBD2. The CDR3 is CASNSRAGGSYEQYF. The DNA for the CDR3 is TGTGCCAGCAACTCGAGGGCGGGAGGCTCCTACGAGCAGTACTTC.